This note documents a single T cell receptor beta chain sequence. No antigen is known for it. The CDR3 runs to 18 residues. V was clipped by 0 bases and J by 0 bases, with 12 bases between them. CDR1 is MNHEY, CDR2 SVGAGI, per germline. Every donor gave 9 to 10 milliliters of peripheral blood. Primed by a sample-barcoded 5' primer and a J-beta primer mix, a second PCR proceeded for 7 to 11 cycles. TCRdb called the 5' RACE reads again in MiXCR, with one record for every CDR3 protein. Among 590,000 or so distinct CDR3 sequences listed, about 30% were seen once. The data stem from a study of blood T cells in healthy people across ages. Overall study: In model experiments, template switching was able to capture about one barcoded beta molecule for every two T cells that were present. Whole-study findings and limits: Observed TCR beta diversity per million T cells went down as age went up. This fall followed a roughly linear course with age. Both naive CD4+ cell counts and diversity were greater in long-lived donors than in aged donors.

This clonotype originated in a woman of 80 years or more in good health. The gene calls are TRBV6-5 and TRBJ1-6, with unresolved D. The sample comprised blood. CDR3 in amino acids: CASSYSRPASSYNSPLHF. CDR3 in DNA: TGTGCCAGCAGTTACTCGAGGCCGGCGAGCTCCTATAATTCACCCCTCCACTTT.